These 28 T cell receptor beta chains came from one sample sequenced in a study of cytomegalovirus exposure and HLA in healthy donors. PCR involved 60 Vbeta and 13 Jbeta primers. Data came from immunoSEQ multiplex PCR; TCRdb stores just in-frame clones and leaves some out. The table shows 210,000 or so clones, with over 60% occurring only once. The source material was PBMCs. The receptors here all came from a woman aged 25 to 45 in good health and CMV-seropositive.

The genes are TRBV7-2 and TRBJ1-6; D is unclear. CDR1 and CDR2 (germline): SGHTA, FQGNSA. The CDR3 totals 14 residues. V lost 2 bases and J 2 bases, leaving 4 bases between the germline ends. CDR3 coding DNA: TGTGCCAGCAGCTTACAGGCCTATAATTCACCCCTCCACTTT. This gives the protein CASSLQAYNSPLHF.

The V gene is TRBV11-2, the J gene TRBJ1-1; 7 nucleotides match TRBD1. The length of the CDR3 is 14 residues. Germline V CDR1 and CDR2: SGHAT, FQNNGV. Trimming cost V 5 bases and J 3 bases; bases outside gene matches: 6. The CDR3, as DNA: TGTGCCAGCAGCCGCACAGGGGTTCACACTGAAGCTTTCTTT. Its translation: CASSRTGVHTEAFF.

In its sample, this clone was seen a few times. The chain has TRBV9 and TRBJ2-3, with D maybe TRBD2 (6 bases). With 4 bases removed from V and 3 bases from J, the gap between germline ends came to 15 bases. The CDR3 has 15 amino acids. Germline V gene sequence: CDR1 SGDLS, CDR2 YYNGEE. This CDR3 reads CASSPQGGVTDTQYF. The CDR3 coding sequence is TGTGCCAGCAGCCCCCAGGGCGGGGTGACAGATACGCAGTATTTT. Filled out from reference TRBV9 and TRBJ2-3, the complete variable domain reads DSGVTQTPKHLITATGQRVTLRCSPRSGDLSVYWYQQSLDQGLQFLIQYYNGEERAKGNILERFSAQQFPDLHSELNLSSLELGDSALYFCASSPQGGVTDTQYFGPGTRLTVL.

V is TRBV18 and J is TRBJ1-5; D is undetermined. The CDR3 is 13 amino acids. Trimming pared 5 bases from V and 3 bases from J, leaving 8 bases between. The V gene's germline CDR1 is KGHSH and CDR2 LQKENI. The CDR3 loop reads CASSYKSNQPQHF. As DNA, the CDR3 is TGTGCCAGCTCATACAAATCCAATCAGCCCCAGCATTTT.

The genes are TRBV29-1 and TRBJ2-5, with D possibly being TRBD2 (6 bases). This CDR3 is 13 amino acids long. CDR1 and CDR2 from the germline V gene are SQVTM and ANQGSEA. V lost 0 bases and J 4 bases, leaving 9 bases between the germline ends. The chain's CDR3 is CSVEELGGETQYF. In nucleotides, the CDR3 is TGCAGCGTTGAAGAACTGGGAGGAGAGACCCAGTACTTC.

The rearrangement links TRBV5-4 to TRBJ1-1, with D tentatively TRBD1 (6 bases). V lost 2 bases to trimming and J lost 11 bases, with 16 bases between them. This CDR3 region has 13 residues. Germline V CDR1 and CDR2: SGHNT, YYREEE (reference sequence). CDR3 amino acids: CASSFSAGDGAFF. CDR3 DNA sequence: TGTGCCAGCAGCTTCAGTGCAGGGGATGGTGCTTTCTTT. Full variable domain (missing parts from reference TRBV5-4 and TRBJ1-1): ETGVTQSPTHLIKTRGQQVTLRCSSQSGHNTVSWYQQALGQGPQFIFQYYREEENGRGNFPPRFSGLQFPNYSSELNVNALELDDSALYLCASSFSAGDGAFFGQGTRLTVV.

The CDR3 DNA sequence: TGTGCCAGCAGTGAAGTCCCAGGGAACATTTACGAGCAGTACTTC. Protein sequence: CASSEVPGNIYEQYF. The V gene is TRBV6-1, the J gene TRBJ2-7; D perhaps matches TRBD1 (5 bases). The V gene's germline CDR1 is MNHNS and CDR2 SASEGT. V was shortened by 1 base and J by 4 bases, with 14 bases between the two germline ends. The CDR3 has 15 amino acids.

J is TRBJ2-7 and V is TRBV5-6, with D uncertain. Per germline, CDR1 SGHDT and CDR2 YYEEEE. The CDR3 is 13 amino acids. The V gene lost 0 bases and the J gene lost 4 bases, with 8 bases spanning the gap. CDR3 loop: CASSLVGEYEQYF. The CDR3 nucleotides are TGTGCCAGCAGCTTGGTCGGAGAATACGAGCAGTACTTC.

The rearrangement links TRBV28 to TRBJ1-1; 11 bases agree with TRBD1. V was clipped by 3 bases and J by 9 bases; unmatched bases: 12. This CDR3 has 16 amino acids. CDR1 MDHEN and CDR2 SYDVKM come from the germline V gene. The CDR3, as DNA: TGTGCCAGCAGTTTCCCCGGGACAGGGGGGCGCCTGAAAGCTTTCTTT. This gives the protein CASSFPGTGGRLKAFF.

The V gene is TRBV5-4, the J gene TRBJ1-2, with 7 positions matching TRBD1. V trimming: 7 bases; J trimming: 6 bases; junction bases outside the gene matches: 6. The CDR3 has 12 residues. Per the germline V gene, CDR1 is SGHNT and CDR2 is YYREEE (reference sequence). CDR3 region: CASVKGADGYTF. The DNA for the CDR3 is TGTGCCAGCGTAAAGGGGGCTGATGGCTACACCTTC.

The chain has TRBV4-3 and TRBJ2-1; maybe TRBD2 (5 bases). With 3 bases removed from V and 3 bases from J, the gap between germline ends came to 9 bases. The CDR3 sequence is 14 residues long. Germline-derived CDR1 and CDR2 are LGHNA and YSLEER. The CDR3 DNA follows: TGCGCCAGCAGCCATCGGGAAAACTACAATGAGCAGTTCTTC. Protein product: CASSHRENYNEQFF.

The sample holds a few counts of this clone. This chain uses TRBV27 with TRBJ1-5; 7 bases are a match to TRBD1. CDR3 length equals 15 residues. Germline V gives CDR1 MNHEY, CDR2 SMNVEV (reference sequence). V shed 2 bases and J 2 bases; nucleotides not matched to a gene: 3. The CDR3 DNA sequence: TGTGCCAGCAGTTTAAAGGGGGCTGGCAATCAGCCCCAGCATTTT. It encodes CASSLKGAGNQPQHF.

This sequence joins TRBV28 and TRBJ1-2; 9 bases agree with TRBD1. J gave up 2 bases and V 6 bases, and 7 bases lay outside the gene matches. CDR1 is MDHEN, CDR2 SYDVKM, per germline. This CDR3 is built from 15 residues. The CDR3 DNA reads TGTGCCAGCAGGCACCGGACAGGGGCCAACTATGGCTACACCTTC. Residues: CASRHRTGANYGYTF.

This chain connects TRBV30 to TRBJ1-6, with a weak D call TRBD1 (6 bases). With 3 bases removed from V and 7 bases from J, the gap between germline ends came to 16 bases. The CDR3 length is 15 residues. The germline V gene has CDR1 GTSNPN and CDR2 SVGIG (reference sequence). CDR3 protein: CAWSQPQGTNSPLHF. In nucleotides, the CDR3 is TGTGCCTGGAGCCAGCCCCAGGGGACAAATTCACCCCTCCACTTT.

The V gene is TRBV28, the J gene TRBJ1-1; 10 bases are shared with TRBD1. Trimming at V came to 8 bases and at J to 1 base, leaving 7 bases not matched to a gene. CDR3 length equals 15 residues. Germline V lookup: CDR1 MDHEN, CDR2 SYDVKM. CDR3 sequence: CASPGTGVGNTEAFF. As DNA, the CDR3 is TGTGCCAGCCCAGGGACAGGGGTGGGGAACACTGAAGCTTTCTTT. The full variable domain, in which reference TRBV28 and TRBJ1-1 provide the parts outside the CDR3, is DVKVTQSSRYLVKRTGEKVFLECVQDMDHENMFWYRQDPGLGLRLIYFSYDVKMKEKGDIPEGYSVSREKKERFSLILESASTNQTSMYLCASPGTGVGNTEAFFGQGTRLTVV.

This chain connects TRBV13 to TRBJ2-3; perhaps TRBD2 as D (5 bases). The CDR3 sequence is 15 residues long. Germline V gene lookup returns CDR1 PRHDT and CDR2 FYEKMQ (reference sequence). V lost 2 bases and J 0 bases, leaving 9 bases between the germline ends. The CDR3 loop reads CASSLLRVSTDTQYF. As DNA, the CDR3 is TGTGCCAGCAGCTTACTGCGGGTTAGCACAGATACGCAGTATTTT.

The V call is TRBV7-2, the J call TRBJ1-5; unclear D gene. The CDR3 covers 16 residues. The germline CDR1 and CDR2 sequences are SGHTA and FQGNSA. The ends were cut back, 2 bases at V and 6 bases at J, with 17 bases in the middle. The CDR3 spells CASSLRGLPTGQPQHF. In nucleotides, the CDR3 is TGTGCCAGCAGCTTACGCGGGCTCCCGACGGGTCAGCCCCAGCATTTT.

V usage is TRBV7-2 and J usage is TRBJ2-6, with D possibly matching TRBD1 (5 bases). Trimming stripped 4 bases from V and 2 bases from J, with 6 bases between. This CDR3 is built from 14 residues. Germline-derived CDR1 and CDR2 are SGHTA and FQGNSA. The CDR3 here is CASSSQAGANVLTF. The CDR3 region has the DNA TGTGCCAGCAGCTCACAGGCTGGGGCCAACGTCCTGACTTTC.

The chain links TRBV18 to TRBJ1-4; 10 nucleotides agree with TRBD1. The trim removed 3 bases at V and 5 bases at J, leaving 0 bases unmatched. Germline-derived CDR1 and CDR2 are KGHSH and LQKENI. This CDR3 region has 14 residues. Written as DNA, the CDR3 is TGTGCCAGCTCACCGACAGGGGGCAATGAAAAACTGTTTTTT. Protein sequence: CASSPTGGNEKLFF.

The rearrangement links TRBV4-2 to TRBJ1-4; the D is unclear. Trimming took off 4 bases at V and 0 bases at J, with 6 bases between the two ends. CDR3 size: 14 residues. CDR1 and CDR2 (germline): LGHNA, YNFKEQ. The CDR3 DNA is TGTGCCAGCAGCCCGGGTACAACTAATGAAAAACTGTTTTTT. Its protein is CASSPGTTNEKLFF.

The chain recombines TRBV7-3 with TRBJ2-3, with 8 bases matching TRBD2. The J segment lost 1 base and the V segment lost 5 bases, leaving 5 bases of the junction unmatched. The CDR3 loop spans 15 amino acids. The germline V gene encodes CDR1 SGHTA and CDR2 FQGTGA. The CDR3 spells CASSPNGRGTDTQYF. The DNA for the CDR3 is TGTGCCAGCAGCCCCAACGGGAGGGGCACAGATACGCAGTATTTT.

The CDR3 here is CASSLLIAGPDTQYF. DNA for the CDR3: TGCGCCAGCAGCTTGTTGATAGCGGGACCCGATACGCAGTATTTT. The chain recombines TRBV5-1 with TRBJ2-3, with TRBD2 identical over 8 bases. V was clipped by 1 base and J by 6 bases; unmatched bases: 7. This CDR3 is built from 15 residues. Germline-derived CDR1 and CDR2 are SGHRS and YFSETQ.

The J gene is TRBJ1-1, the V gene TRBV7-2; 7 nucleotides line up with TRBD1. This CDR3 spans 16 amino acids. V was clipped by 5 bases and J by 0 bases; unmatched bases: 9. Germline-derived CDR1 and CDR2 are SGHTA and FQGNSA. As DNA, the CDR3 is TGTGCCAGCAGCCGCTACAGGGGTTCGATGAACACTGAAGCTTTCTTT. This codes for CASSRYRGSMNTEAFF.

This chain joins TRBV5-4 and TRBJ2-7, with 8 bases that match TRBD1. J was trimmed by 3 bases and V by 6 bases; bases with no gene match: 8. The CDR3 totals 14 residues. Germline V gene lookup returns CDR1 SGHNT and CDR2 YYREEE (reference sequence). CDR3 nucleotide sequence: TGTGCCAGCAAGGTTGACAGGGGAAACTACGAGCAGTACTTC. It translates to CASKVDRGNYEQYF.

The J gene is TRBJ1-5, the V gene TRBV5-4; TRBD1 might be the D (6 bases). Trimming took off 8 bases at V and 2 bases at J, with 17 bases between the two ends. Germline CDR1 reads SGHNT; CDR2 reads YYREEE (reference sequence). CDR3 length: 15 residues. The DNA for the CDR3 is TGTGCCAGACTCTGGGGGCTAGCGGGCAATCAGCCCCAGCATTTT. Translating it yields CARLWGLAGNQPQHF.

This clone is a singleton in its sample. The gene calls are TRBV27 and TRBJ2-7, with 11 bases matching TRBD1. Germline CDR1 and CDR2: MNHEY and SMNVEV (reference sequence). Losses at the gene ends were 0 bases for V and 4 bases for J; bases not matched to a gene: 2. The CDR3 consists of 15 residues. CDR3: CASSLSGTGGYEQYF. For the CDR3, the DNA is TGTGCCAGCAGTTTATCCGGGACAGGGGGATACGAGCAGTACTTC.

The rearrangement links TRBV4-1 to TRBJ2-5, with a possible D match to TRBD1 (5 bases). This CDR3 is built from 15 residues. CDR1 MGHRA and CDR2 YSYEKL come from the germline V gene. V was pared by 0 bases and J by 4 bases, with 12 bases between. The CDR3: CASSQDQGRGETQYF. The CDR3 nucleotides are TGCGCCAGCAGCCAAGATCAGGGCCGCGGAGAGACCCAGTACTTC.

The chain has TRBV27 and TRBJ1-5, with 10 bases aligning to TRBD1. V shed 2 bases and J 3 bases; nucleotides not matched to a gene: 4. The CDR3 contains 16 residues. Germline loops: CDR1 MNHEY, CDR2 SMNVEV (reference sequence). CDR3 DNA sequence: TGTGCCAGCAGTTTAGCCGGGACAGGGGCCAATCAGCCCCAGCATTTT. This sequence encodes CASSLAGTGANQPQHF.